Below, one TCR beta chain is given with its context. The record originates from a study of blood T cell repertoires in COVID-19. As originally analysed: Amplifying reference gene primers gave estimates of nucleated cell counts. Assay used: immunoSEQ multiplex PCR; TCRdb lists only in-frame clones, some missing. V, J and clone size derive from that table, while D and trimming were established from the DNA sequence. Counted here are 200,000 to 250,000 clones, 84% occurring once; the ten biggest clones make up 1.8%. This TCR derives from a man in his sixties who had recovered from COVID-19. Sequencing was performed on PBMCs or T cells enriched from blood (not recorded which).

This chain's CDR3 is CASSLGGTGYSYEQYF. Here the CDR3 DNA reads TGTGCCAGCAGCTTAGGCGGGACAGGGTATTCCTACGAGCAGTACTTC. The J gene is TRBJ2-7, the V gene TRBV11-2; 9 nucleotides line up with TRBD1. V lost 1 base, J lost 1 base, and 5 bases stayed unmatched. There are 16 residues in the CDR3. CDR1 is SGHAT and CDR2 is FQNNGV in the germline V gene.